Shown below are 23 T cell receptor beta chains from a single sample sequenced in a study of spatial heterogeneity in lung cancer. TCRdb re-analysed the 5' RACE reads in MiXCR, keeping a single row per CDR3 protein. The table has under 100,000 distinct CDR3 sequences, approximately 8.6% seen once; the top ten hold 6.9%. The time point here: sample taken at primary tumor resection. Frozen PBMC, nontumor lung or tumor provided whole RNA, which was sequenced unsorted. The source material was PBMCs, sampled at surgery. The receptor set was obtained from a male donor with early-stage non-small cell lung cancer.

Only a few counts were recorded for this clonotype. V gene TRBV2 combines with J gene TRBJ2-1; a possible D gene is TRBD2 (5 bases). Germline V CDR1 and CDR2: SNHLY, FYNNEI. The CDR3 sequence is 15 residues long. The V and J ends lost 3 bases and 0 bases respectively, with 9 bases between them. This chain's CDR3 is CASSERVLSYNEQFF. In DNA, the CDR3 is TGTGCCAGCAGTGAGCGGGTTCTCTCCTACAATGAGCAGTTCTTC.

V and J are TRBV20-1 and TRBJ2-3; 8 nucleotides align to TRBD2. Germline V gives CDR1 DFQATT, CDR2 SNEGSKA (reference sequence). The V and J ends lost 2 bases and 0 bases, in that order; junction bases with no gene match: 4. The CDR3 loop spans 15 amino acids. CDR3 amino acids: CSARRLAGSTDTQYF. In DNA, the CDR3 is TGCAGTGCTAGACGGCTAGCGGGCAGCACAGATACGCAGTATTTT.

This clonotype occurred many times. The V call is TRBV20-1, the J call TRBJ1-1; D gene uncertain. Germline-derived CDR1 and CDR2 are DFQATT and SNEGSKA (reference sequence). Trimming took off 0 bases at V and 10 bases at J, with 12 bases between the two ends. This CDR3 comprises 12 residues. CDR3 sequence (DNA): TGCAGTGCTAGAGAGATGCTGAAGGGAGCTTTCTTT. Its translation is CSAREMLKGAFF.

This chain uses TRBV7-4 with TRBJ2-5; D unresolved. The CDR3 loop spans 13 amino acids. CDR1 is SGHVT, CDR2 SQSDAQ, per germline. V lost 5 bases and J lost 3, with 10 bases in between. CDR3 in DNA: TGTGCCAGCAGCCCCCTAGGAAAAGAGACCCAGTACTTC. Its translation: CASSPLGKETQYF.

This clonotype was recorded many times. This chain uses TRBV29-1 with TRBJ1-2; D uncertain. CDR1 is SQVTM and CDR2 is ANQGSEA in the germline V gene. This CDR3 region has 12 residues. Between the trimmed V and J ends, which lost 5 bases and 5 bases, there was a span of 12 bases. The CDR3 DNA follows: TGCAGCGTTCGCCCTTACGATTATGGCTACACCTTC. The encoded protein is CSVRPYDYGYTF.

This clonotype showed up just a few times. This CDR3 reads CSARDIGVRNIQYF. Written as DNA, the CDR3 is TGCAGTGCTAGAGATATAGGGGTACGGAACATTCAGTACTTC. The chain uses TRBV20-1 and TRBJ2-4; D is possibly TRBD1 (5 bases). Trimming shortened V by 0 bases and J by 7 bases, and 13 bases separated the two germline ends. The CDR3 is made up of 14 amino acids. Germline V gene data show CDR1 as DFQATT and CDR2 as SNEGSKA (reference sequence).

This clonotype was counted at least ten times. The chain has TRBV6-5 and TRBJ2-7; 11 nucleotides align to TRBD1. Germline values: CDR1 MNHEY, CDR2 SVGAGI. The CDR3 length is 15 residues. Losses at the gene ends were 8 bases for V and 3 bases for J; bases not matched to a gene: 9. The CDR3 sequence: CASRDAGTGGYEQYF. CDR3 DNA sequence: TGTGCCAGCCGCGATGCCGGGACAGGGGGCTACGAGCAGTACTTC.

This clonotype has at least ten counts. This chain connects TRBV5-1 to TRBJ2-3, with unresolved D. The CDR3 contains 12 residues. The germline CDR1 and CDR2 sequences are SGHRS and YFSETQ. Between the trimmed V and J ends, which lost 4 bases and 2 bases, there was a span of 5 bases. This chain's CDR3 is CASSEPTDTQYF. The CDR3 nucleotides read TGCGCCAGCAGCGAACCCACAGATACGCAGTATTTT.

This clonotype was picked up a small number of times. The chain has TRBV27 and TRBJ1-1, with a possible D match to TRBD1 (5 bases). Germline V gene data show CDR1 as MNHEY and CDR2 as SMNVEV (reference sequence). This CDR3 spans 15 amino acids. V lost 2 bases and J 5 bases, leaving 15 bases between the germline ends. The CDR3 loop is CASSLQFRGRTEAFF. In DNA, the CDR3 is TGTGCCAGCAGTTTACAATTTCGGGGGAGGACTGAAGCTTTCTTT.

This clonotype was seen a handful of times. This chain joins TRBV28 and TRBJ2-1, with 10 nucleotides matching TRBD2. With 3 bases clipped from V and 8 bases from J, the junction kept 7 bases outside the gene matches. This CDR3 spans 15 amino acids. Germline V CDR1 and CDR2: MDHEN, SYDVKM. The CDR3 loop reads CASSFLAGAFHEQFF. In DNA form, the CDR3 reads TGTGCCAGCAGTTTCCTAGCGGGAGCGTTCCATGAGCAGTTCTTC.

This clonotype was recorded many times. This rearrangement joins TRBV7-2 to TRBJ2-3, with D possibly TRBD2 on 7 matching bases. The CDR3 is made up of 15 amino acids. From germline, CDR1 is SGHTA and CDR2 FQGNSA. The V and J ends lost 6 bases and 1 base respectively, with 14 bases between them. The CDR3 here is CASSLGGARTDTQYF. The CDR3 DNA reads TGTGCCAGCAGTTTGGGGGGGGCCCGCACAGATACGCAGTATTTT.

V and J are TRBV6-5 and TRBJ2-7, with TRBD1 identical over 9 bases. J gave up 3 bases and V 5 bases, and 11 bases lay outside the gene matches. CDR3 length: 16 residues. CDR1 and CDR2 from the germline V gene are MNHEY and SVGAGI. The CDR3 here is CASSTLRDRECYEQYF. CDR3 sequence (DNA): TGTGCCAGCAGTACCTTGCGGGACAGGGAATGCTACGAGCAGTACTTC.

The chain links TRBV10-3 to TRBJ1-1; the D is unclear. CDR1 is ENHRY, CDR2 SYGVKD, per germline. V was pared by 3 bases and J by 8 bases, with 13 bases between. This CDR3 is built from 13 residues. The CDR3 loop reads CAISEFAAGEAFF. The CDR3 bases are TGTGCCATCAGTGAATTTGCGGCCGGGGAAGCTTTCTTT.

The chain has TRBV10-3 and TRBJ1-3, with D unresolved. The CDR3 sequence is 15 residues long. V lost 3 bases and J lost 0, with 9 bases in between. In germline, CDR1 is ENHRY, CDR2 SYGVKD. CDR3 sequence reads: CAISDHRYSGNTIYF. The DNA for the CDR3 is TGTGCCATCAGTGACCACCGATACTCTGGAAACACCATATATTTT.

The V and J genes are TRBV20-1 and TRBJ2-7, with TRBD1 matching 7 bases. CDR3 size: 13 residues. J lost 3 bases, V lost 5 bases, and 7 bases had no gene match. Germline V lookup: CDR1 DFQATT, CDR2 SNEGSKA (reference sequence). The CDR3 DNA reads TGCAGTGCTTCCCCAGGGGGTGGCTACGAGCAGTACTTC. Translating gives CSASPGGGYEQYF.

This clonotype was picked up many times. CDR3 nucleotide sequence: TGCAGCGTTGTTTTTAGTGAGAACACTGAAGCTTTCTTT. Translating it yields CSVVFSENTEAFF. The V and J genes are TRBV29-1 and TRBJ1-1; D is unresolved. V was clipped by 4 bases and J by 1 base, with 10 bases between them. Germline V CDR1 and CDR2: SQVTM, ANQGSEA. The CDR3 has 13 amino acids. Based on the CDR3 plus reference TRBV29-1 and TRBJ1-1, the full variable domain is SAVISQKPSRDICQRGTSLTIQCQVDSQVTMMFWYRQQPGQSLTLIATANQGSEATYESGFVIDKFPISRPNLTFSTLTVSNMSPEDSSIYLCSVVFSENTEAFFGQGTRLTVV.

This clonotype has a count of ten or more. The chain carries TRBV29-1 and TRBJ1-2, with TRBD1 matching over 7 bases. This CDR3 has 17 residues. V lost 4 bases, J lost 2 bases, and 16 bases stayed unmatched. The germline V gene encodes CDR1 SQVTM and CDR2 ANQGSEA. The CDR3 reads CSVVPNPRATGNYGYTF. CDR3 nucleotides: TGCAGCGTTGTTCCGAACCCCCGAGCGACAGGGAACTATGGCTACACCTTC.

The chain combines TRBV18 with TRBJ1-1, with 7 bases identical to TRBD1. CDR1 is KGHSH and CDR2 is LQKENI in the germline V gene. The junction had 8 bases not matched to a gene; V was cut back by 6 bases and J by 7 bases. The CDR3 extends over 13 amino acids. The CDR3, as DNA: TGTGCCAGCTCGCTTAACCGGGACAGTGAAGCTTTCTTT. Its translation: CASSLNRDSEAFF.

This CDR3 is CSVKGDREYNEQFF. The CDR3 region has the DNA TGCAGCGTGAAAGGGGACAGGGAGTACAATGAGCAGTTCTTC. The V call is TRBV29-1, the J call TRBJ2-1; 9 nucleotides line up with TRBD1. With V trimmed by 6 bases and J by 4 bases, 7 bases remained unmatched. Germline V gene data show CDR1 as SQVTM and CDR2 as ANQGSEA. The CDR3 is made up of 14 amino acids.

This chain joins TRBV18 and TRBJ2-7; tentative D call: TRBD2 (6 bases). This CDR3 region has 14 residues. Germline V gene data show CDR1 as KGHSH and CDR2 as LQKENI. With 3 bases removed from V and 1 base from J, the gap between germline ends came to 10 bases. The CDR3 sequence is CASSPGRTSYEQYF. Here the CDR3 DNA reads TGTGCCAGCTCACCGGGGAGGACGTCCTACGAGCAGTACTTC.

The chain has TRBV19 and TRBJ1-5; D unclear. The CDR3 is 14 amino acids. Trimming cost V 4 bases and J 4 bases, with 11 bases left between them. Per germline, CDR1 LNHDA and CDR2 SQIVND (reference sequence). The DNA for the CDR3 is TGTGCCAGTAGTAGTAGGGCTGGTAATCAGCCCCAGCATTTT. Residues: CASSSRAGNQPQHF.

Note on this clonotype: Its ends do not fully match the called genes, so a read error is possible. This chain uses TRBV9 with TRBJ1-4; D is unclear. This CDR3 is 14 amino acids long. CDR1 and CDR2 (germline): SGDLS, YYNGEE. The CDR3 DNA follows: TGTGCCAACAGCGTAGAAGGGCTTGGGGAAAAACTGTTTTTT. Protein: CANSVEGLGEKLFF. The entire variable domain, with the rest obtained from reference TRBV9 and TRBJ1-4, is as follows: DSGVTQTPKHLITATGQRVTLRCSPRSGDLSVYWYQQSLDQGLQFLIQYYNGEERAKGNILERFSAQQFPDLHSELNLSSLELGDSALYFCANSVEGLGEKLFFGSGTQLSVL.

V is TRBV20-1 and J is TRBJ2-7; TRBD1 matches 8 bases. CDR1 and CDR2 from the germline V gene are DFQATT and SNEGSKA (reference sequence). This CDR3 contains 14 residues. The ends lost 1 base at V and 2 bases at J; junction bases unmatched: 4. The DNA for the CDR3 is TGCAGTGCTAGAGCCGCAGGGGGCCCCTACGAGCAGTACTTC. Its translation: CSARAAGGPYEQYF.